The 20 T cell receptor beta chains below come from one sample, sequenced in a study of OX40 agonist ivuxolimab in advanced cancers. Sequencing used immunoSEQ multiplex PCR; TCRdb keeps in-frame clones, though not all of them. The repertoire holds 90,000 to 150,000 clones, with 75% to 90% as singletons. The sequencing here drew on CD4+ or CD8+ T cells sorted from blood, taken in a trial of the OX40 agonist ivuxolimab. Receptors were obtained from an adult with an advanced solid tumor such as melanoma, head and neck, liver or kidney cancer.

This clone was counted once. The chain combines TRBV5-1 with TRBJ2-2; D not resolved. Germline V gives CDR1 SGHRS, CDR2 YFSETQ. CDR3 length equals 15 residues. Trimming left V 4 bases short and J 1 base short, with 11 bases between. The CDR3, as DNA: TGCGCCAGCAGCCCGGGTGCCTTGAACACCGGGGAGCTGTTTTTT. Its protein product is CASSPGALNTGELFF.

The chain uses TRBV9 and TRBJ1-2, with D possibly being TRBD1 (5 bases). With 3 bases removed from V and 13 bases from J, the gap between germline ends came to 22 bases. Germline V lookup: CDR1 SGDLS, CDR2 YYNGEE. CDR3 size: 14 residues. For the CDR3, the DNA is TGTGCCAGCAGCGCGCCCCCGGGGGGGTCGGTCTCCACCTTC. Translated: CASSAPPGGSVSTF.

The V and J genes are TRBV19 and TRBJ2-1; 8 positions agree with TRBD1. CDR3 length: 15 residues. Looked up from germline, CDR1 is LNHDA and CDR2 is SQIVND (reference sequence). Trimming took 5 bases from V and 8 from J; bases not matched to a gene: 11. The DNA for the CDR3 is TGTGCCAGTAGTGCATCCATTTCAGGGGGCCATGAGCAGTTCTTC. Amino acids: CASSASISGGHEQFF. Drawing the rest from reference TRBV19 and TRBJ2-1, the complete variable domain is DGGITQSPKYLFRKEGQNVTLSCEQNLNHDAMYWYRQDPGQGLRLIYYSQIVNDFQKGDIAEGYSVSREKKESFPLTVTSAQKNPTAFYLCASSASISGGHEQFFGPGTRLTVL.

This chain joins TRBV10-3 and TRBJ2-7, with TRBD1 matching 9 bases. This CDR3 contains 16 residues. V dropped 4 bases and J dropped 2; count of bases not matched to a gene: 9. Germline lookup yields CDR1 ENHRY and CDR2 SYGVKD. The CDR3 here is CAISGGRDRATYEQYF. CDR3 sequence (DNA): TGTGCCATCAGTGGCGGCCGGGACAGGGCCACCTACGAGCAGTACTTC.

The chain is built from TRBV28 and TRBJ2-3; possibly TRBD2 for D (7 bases). The CDR3 sequence is 17 residues long. Trimming pared 4 bases from V and 1 base from J, leaving 18 bases between. CDR1 and CDR2 from the germline V gene are MDHEN and SYDVKM. CDR3 amino acids: CASSSPTGAGGTDTQYF. For the CDR3, the DNA is TGTGCCAGCAGTTCCCCCACGGGGGCGGGGGGCACAGATACGCAGTATTTT.

The rearrangement links TRBV5-4 to TRBJ2-7; 8 bases align to TRBD1. The germline V gene encodes CDR1 SGHNT and CDR2 YYREEE (reference sequence). This CDR3 comprises 15 residues. Trimming cost V 0 bases and J 4 bases; bases outside gene matches: 6. The CDR3 coding sequence is TGTGCCAGCAGCTTGGCGGCAGGGGGCGAGTACGAGCAGTACTTC. Its translation: CASSLAAGGEYEQYF.

The chain carries TRBV21-1 and TRBJ2-3; the table's D call, TRBD1, was not checked against the DNA. TRBV21-1 is reported as a pseudogene. CDR3 length: 13 residues. This CDR3 reads CASLQGATDTQYF. CDR3 DNA: TGTGCCAGCCTACAGGGGGCTACAGATACGCAGTATTTT.

The chain has TRBV5-1 and TRBJ2-7; possibly TRBD1 for D (6 bases). This CDR3 region has 14 residues. Trimming pared 9 bases from V and 3 bases from J, leaving 19 bases between. Germline V gene data show CDR1 as SGHRS and CDR2 as YFSETQ. The CDR3 sequence is CANPRYREHYEQYF. CDR3 DNA: TGCGCCAATCCCCGGTACAGGGAACACTACGAGCAGTACTTC. Drawing the rest from reference TRBV5-1 and TRBJ2-7, the complete variable domain is KAGVTQTPRYLIKTRGQQVTLSCSPISGHRSVSWYQQTPGQGLQFLFEYFSETQRNKGNFPGRFSGRQFSNSRSEMNVSTLELGDSALYLCANPRYREHYEQYFGPGTRLTVT.

This clone was recorded a few times. J is TRBJ2-7 and V is TRBV19, with 10 bases aligning to TRBD1. CDR1 is LNHDA and CDR2 is SQIVND in the germline V gene (reference sequence). Unmatched junction bases numbered 9, after V lost 5 bases and J lost 11 bases. The CDR3 is made up of 13 amino acids. The CDR3 loop is CASSSLDRGRKYF. CDR3 sequence (DNA): TGTGCCAGTAGTTCTCTAGACAGGGGGCGAAAGTACTTC.

This sequence joins TRBV30 and TRBJ2-7; D gene uncertain. CDR3 length: 12 amino acids. Trimming pared 2 bases from V and 3 bases from J, leaving 8 bases between. Per the germline V gene, CDR1 is GTSNPN and CDR2 is SVGIG (reference sequence). CDR3 coding DNA: TGTGCCTGGAGTAGAGCAGGCTACGAGCAGTACTTC. Translating it yields CAWSRAGYEQYF.

The chain is built from TRBV11-3 and TRBJ2-6; 8 bases match TRBD1. Germline CDR1 is SGHNT and CDR2 is YENEEA. The CDR3 sequence is 17 residues long. V was pared by 5 bases and J by 0 bases, with 6 bases of the junction left unmatched. The DNA of the CDR3 is TGTGCCAGCAGCACCCGACAGGGGCGCTCTGGGGCCAACGTCCTGACTTTC. It encodes CASSTRQGRSGANVLTF.

The table lists this clone with a count of one. The chain combines TRBV18 with TRBJ1-5, with 7 bases identical to TRBD1. The length of the CDR3 is 15 residues. Trimming took 6 bases from V and 7 from J; bases not matched to a gene: 12. Germline V gene lookup returns CDR1 KGHSH and CDR2 LQKENI. The DNA for the CDR3 is TGTGCCAGCTCCGAAGTACAGGGGATTTTGCAGCCCCAGCATTTT. Its protein product is CASSEVQGILQPQHF.

The CDR3: CASSRQDILNNYGYTF. Here the CDR3 DNA reads TGTGCCAGCAGCAGACAGGATATTCTTAATAACTATGGCTACACCTTC. The chain couples TRBV5-5 to TRBJ1-2; tentatively, D is TRBD1 (6 bases). Germline V gene lookup returns CDR1 SGHKS and CDR2 YYEKEE (reference sequence). The CDR3 extends over 16 amino acids. With 4 bases removed from V and 1 base from J, the gap between germline ends came to 17 bases.

This clone was found a few times. CDR3: CASSGYKGLFF. CDR3 DNA sequence: TGTGCCAGCAGTGGTTATAAGGGACTGTTTTTT. The chain recombines TRBV25-1 with TRBJ1-4; D uncertain. The CDR3 is 11 residues long. Germline V gene data show CDR1 as MGHDK and CDR2 as SYGVNS. Trimming pared 4 bases from V and 13 bases from J, leaving 10 bases between.

V and J are TRBV6-5 and TRBJ1-6, with 10 bases that match TRBD1. Germline V gene data show CDR1 as MNHEY and CDR2 as SVGAGI. The trim removed 2 bases at V and 10 bases at J, leaving 5 bases unmatched. The CDR3 sequence is 15 residues long. CDR3 sequence: CASSYRTGGRSPLHF. CDR3 nucleotides: TGTGCCAGCAGTTACCGGACAGGGGGAAGGTCACCCCTCCACTTT.

The chain has TRBV5-1 and TRBJ1-3; D is undetermined. Per germline, CDR1 SGHRS and CDR2 YFSETQ. Trimming left V 5 bases short and J 4 bases short, with 16 bases between. The CDR3 is made up of 15 amino acids. Here the CDR3 reads CASRQTLTGGNTIYF. The DNA of the CDR3 is TGCGCCAGCAGACAGACCCTGACTGGCGGAAACACCATATATTTT. Combining the CDR3 with reference TRBV5-1 and TRBJ1-3 gives the whole variable domain KAGVTQTPRYLIKTRGQQVTLSCSPISGHRSVSWYQQTPGQGLQFLFEYFSETQRNKGNFPGRFSGRQFSNSRSEMNVSTLELGDSALYLCASRQTLTGGNTIYFGEGSWLTVV.

V gene TRBV6-5 combines with J gene TRBJ1-1; D uncertain. CDR1 is MNHEY and CDR2 is SVGAGI in the germline V gene. V dropped 1 base and J dropped 3 bases, with 6 bases sitting between them. The CDR3 has 13 amino acids. The CDR3 region is CASSYWRDTEAFF. In nucleotides, the CDR3 is TGTGCCAGCAGTTACTGGAGAGACACTGAAGCTTTCTTT.

In nucleotides, the CDR3 is TGTGCCAGACTTTTCCAGGACACTGAAGCTTTCTTT. This codes for CARLFQDTEAFF. The chain recombines TRBV2 with TRBJ1-1; D call uncertain. Per germline, CDR1 SNHLY and CDR2 FYNNEI. CDR3 length: 12 amino acids. The V end was cut by 9 bases, the J end by 3 bases, with 11 bases between.

This sequence joins TRBV27 and TRBJ2-1; D possibly matches TRBD1 or TRBD2 (6 bases each). The CDR3 has 13 residues. Germline CDR1 reads MNHEY; CDR2 reads SMNVEV (reference sequence). Trimming took 0 bases from V and 9 from J, leaving 9 bases between them. CDR3 in DNA: TGTGCCAGCAGTTTATCGGGGGGCAGTGAGCAGTTCTTC. Residues: CASSLSGGSEQFF.

The chain carries TRBV7-9 and TRBJ1-5, with a tentative D call TRBD1 (5 bases). V lost 2 bases and J 7 bases, leaving 12 bases between the germline ends. The CDR3 has 14 amino acids. From germline, CDR1 is SEHNR and CDR2 FQNEAQ (reference sequence). In nucleotides, the CDR3 is TGTGCCAGCAGCTTATCTGGGGGTCGACAGCCCCAGCATTTT. It translates to CASSLSGGRQPQHF.